This is a list of T cell receptor beta chains from one sample in a study of blood T cells in healthy people across ages. TCRdb analysed the 5' RACE reads with MiXCR anew, one entry per CDR3 protein. The profile shows hundreds of thousands of distinct CDR3 sequences, about 45% of them singletons. Sequenced input: blood. The receptor source for this set is a man older than 75 in good health. Each CDR3 is given with its conserved first and last residue. The D gene is left open where the match is weak. Rows may omit the clone size; those that give it use once, few, many or a size class.

V gene,clone size,D gene,J gene,CDR3 protein,CDR3 DNA
TRBV29-1,many,TRBD2,TRBJ2-3,CSVEDRMAGATDTQYF,TGCAGCGTTGAAGATCGCATGGCGGGAGCCACAGATACGCAGTATTTT
TRBV6-1,-,TRBD1,TRBJ1-2,CASSEDRGLYGYTF,TGTGCCAGCAGTGAGGACAGGGGGCTGTATGGCTACACCTTC
TRBV20-1,few,TRBD2,TRBJ2-7,CSAKSSGGLYYEQYF,TGCAGTGCCAAATCTAGCGGGGGCCTTTACTACGAGCAGTACTTC
TRBV6-6,-,-,TRBJ1-4,CASSATGNEKLFF,TGTGCCAGCAGTGCGACGGGTAATGAAAAACTGTTTTTT
TRBV5-1,once,-,TRBJ2-3,CASSPIQGSTDTQYF,TGCGCCAGCAGCCCAATACAGGGTAGCACAGATACGCAGTATTTT
TRBV12-3/TRBV12-4,few,-,TRBJ2-3,CASSLTRCTQYF,TGTGCCAGCAGTTTGACCCGGTGTACGCAGTATTTT
TRBV10-3,once,TRBD1,TRBJ1-2,CAIRDLTGEGYTF,TGTGCCATCAGAGACCTCACAGGGGAAGGCTACACCTTC
TRBV9,-,-,TRBJ2-3,CASSVAPRRGMTDTQYF,TGTGCCAGCAGCGTAGCTCCCCGGAGAGGGATGACAGATACGCAGTATTTT
TRBV29-1,-,TRBD1,TRBJ2-7,CSALGQGNEQYF,TGCAGCGCCCTGGGACAGGGGAACGAGCAGTACTTC
TRBV11-1,-,-,TRBJ1-2,CASSSEPGTGRRYGYTF,TGTGCCAGCAGCTCCGAACCGGGAACAGGGCGTCGGTATGGCTACACCTTC
TRBV7-9,few,-,TRBJ2-5,CASSSPPMWAGVGETQYF,TGTGCCAGCAGCTCCCCTCCCATGTGGGCAGGGGTAGGGGAGACCCAGTACTTC
TRBV29-1,-,TRBD1,TRBJ1-5,CSGGDRDQPQHF,TGCAGCGGTGGGGACAGAGATCAGCCCCAGCATTTT
TRBV11-2,few,TRBD2,TRBJ2-1,CASSSGLAEKSHEQFF,TGTGCCAGCAGCTCTGGACTAGCGGAAAAGAGCCATGAGCAGTTCTTC
TRBV15,-,TRBD2,TRBJ2-1,CATSGLAGSGEQFF,TGTGCCACAAGCGGACTAGCGGGCTCCGGTGAGCAGTTCTTC
TRBV5-1,-,-,TRBJ2-7,CASGLAGVLYEQYF,TGCGCCAGCGGCTTGGCTGGCGTGCTCTACGAGCAGTACTTC
TRBV7-9,-,TRBD1,TRBJ2-5,CASSQGTGFRETQYF,TGTGCCAGCAGCCAAGGGACAGGGTTTCGCGAGACCCAGTACTTC
TRBV28,many,TRBD2,TRBJ2-5,CASSPTSGQETQYF,TGTGCCAGCAGTCCGACTAGCGGCCAAGAGACCCAGTACTTC
TRBV14,-,-,TRBJ2-1,CASSQESGLINSYNEQFF,TGTGCCAGCAGCCAAGAATCGGGACTCATCAACTCCTACAATGAGCAGTTCTTC
TRBV5-1,-,TRBD1,TRBJ2-5,CASSVNRGQYQGTQYF,TGCGCCAGCAGCGTCAACAGGGGCCAGTACCAAGGGACCCAGTACTTC
TRBV24-1,-,TRBD1,TRBJ2-6,CATSDDRGYAGANVLTF,TGTGCCACCAGTGATGACAGGGGGTACGCTGGGGCCAACGTCCTGACTTTC
TRBV28,-,-,TRBJ2-1,CASSSIVTAPRQFF,TGTGCCAGCAGTTCTATAGTGACTGCCCCCAGGCAGTTCTTC
TRBV7-2,-,-,TRBJ2-6,CASSPQAATLTGANVLTF,TGTGCCAGCAGTCCTCAAGCGGCCACCTTGACTGGGGCCAACGTCCTGACTTTC
TRBV6-2/TRBV6-3,few,-,TRBJ2-3,CASSSRTNTDTQYF,TGTGCCAGCAGTTCCAGGACTAACACAGATACGCAGTATTTT
TRBV2,-,-,TRBJ1-6,CASSVGNSPLHF,TGTGCCAGCAGTGTTGGGAATTCACCCCTCCACTTT
TRBV10-2,-,TRBD1,TRBJ2-3,CASARQGSTDTQYF,TGCGCCAGCGCCAGACAGGGTAGCACAGATACGCAGTATTTT
TRBV4-3,-,TRBD2,TRBJ2-7,CASSQDHRGSDEQYF,TGCGCCAGCAGCCAAGATCATCGCGGGAGCGACGAGCAGTACTTC
TRBV6-6,-,-,TRBJ1-3,CASSYGQNSGNTIYF,TGTGCCAGCAGTTACGGGCAGAACTCTGGAAACACCATATATTTT
TRBV20-1,few,TRBD2,TRBJ2-5,CSAMGLAGGPSQETQYF,TGCAGTGCCATGGGACTAGCGGGAGGGCCCTCCCAAGAGACCCAGTACTTC
TRBV20-1,-,-,TRBJ2-2,CSAFPRGGELFF,TGCAGTGCTTTCCCCCGAGGCGGGGAGCTGTTTTTT
TRBV9,-,TRBD2,TRBJ2-3,CASGVTGGRTDTQYF,TGTGCCAGCGGGGTAACGGGAGGTCGTACAGATACGCAGTATTTT
TRBV30,-,-,TRBJ1-2,CAWSRGNYGCTF,TGTGCCTGGAGTCGGGGGAACTATGGCTGCACCTTC
TRBV29-1,-,-,TRBJ2-1,CSVRGVVGNEQFF,TGCAGCGTCCGGGGAGTAGTGGGCAATGAGCAGTTCTTC
TRBV21-1,-,-,TRBJ2-1,CASSFPGISGYSEQFF,TGTGCCAGCAGCTTTCCCGGGATTAGCGGATACAGTGAGCAGTTCTTC
TRBV10-3,-,-,TRBJ2-3,CAIRPGTESDTQYF,TGTGCCATCAGGCCCGGGACCGAATCAGATACGCAGTATTTT
TRBV21-1,once,-,TRBJ2-7,CASSKGAALEQYF,TGTGCCAGCAGCAAGGGGGCAGCATTAGAGCAGTACTTC
TRBV5-1,-,TRBD1,TRBJ1-2,CASSPTPGQGTGGYTF,TGCGCCAGCAGCCCAACCCCGGGACAGGGGACCGGGGGCTACACCTTC
TRBV25-1,-,TRBD2,TRBJ2-1,CASREAGDGREQFF,TGTGCCAGCAGAGAAGCGGGAGACGGGCGTGAGCAGTTCTTC
TRBV7-9,-,TRBD1,TRBJ1-1,CASSQQTLTGGGAEAFF,TGTGCCAGCAGCCAACAAACTCTGACAGGGGGAGGAGCTGAAGCTTTCTTT
TRBV4-3,-,TRBD1,TRBJ1-2,CASSQATGTGEGYTF,TGCGCCAGCAGTCAGGCGACCGGGACAGGGGAGGGCTACACCTTC
TRBV6-1,few,TRBD1,TRBJ1-5,CASSGQGVSQPQHF,TGTGCCAGCAGTGGACAGGGGGTAAGTCAGCCCCAGCATTTT
TRBV9,-,TRBD1,TRBJ2-7,CASSATGTGGYNEQYF,TGTGCCAGCAGCGCAACCGGGACAGGGGGCTACAATGAGCAGTACTTC
TRBV5-5,few,TRBD2,TRBJ2-5,CASSLGLAGALTVDEQYF,TGTGCCAGCAGCTTGGGACTAGCGGGAGCCTTAACAGTGGATGAGCAGTACTTC
TRBV5-1,-,TRBD2,TRBJ2-1,CASTVGGNSYNEQFF,TGCGCCAGCACAGTGGGGGGGAACTCCTACAATGAGCAGTTCTTC
TRBV10-3,-,-,TRBJ2-7,CAISRNTDEQYF,TGTGCCATCAGCAGGAACACTGACGAGCAGTACTTC